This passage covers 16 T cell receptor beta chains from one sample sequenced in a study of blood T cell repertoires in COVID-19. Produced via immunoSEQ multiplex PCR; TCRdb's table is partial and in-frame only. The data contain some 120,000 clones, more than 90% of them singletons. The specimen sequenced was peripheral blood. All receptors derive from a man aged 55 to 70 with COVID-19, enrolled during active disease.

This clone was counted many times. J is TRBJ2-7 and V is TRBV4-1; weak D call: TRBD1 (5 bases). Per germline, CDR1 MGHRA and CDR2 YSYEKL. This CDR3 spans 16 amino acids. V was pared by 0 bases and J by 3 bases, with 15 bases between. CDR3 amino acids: CASSQEGAKNYYEQYF. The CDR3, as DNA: TGCGCCAGCAGCCAAGAAGGGGCGAAGAATTACTACGAGCAGTACTTC.

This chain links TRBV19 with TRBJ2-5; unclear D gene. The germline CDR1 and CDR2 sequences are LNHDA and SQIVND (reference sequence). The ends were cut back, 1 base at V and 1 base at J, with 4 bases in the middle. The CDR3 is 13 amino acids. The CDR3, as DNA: TGTGCCAGTAGTATAGCCTCCCAAGAGACCCAGTACTTC. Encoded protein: CASSIASQETQYF.

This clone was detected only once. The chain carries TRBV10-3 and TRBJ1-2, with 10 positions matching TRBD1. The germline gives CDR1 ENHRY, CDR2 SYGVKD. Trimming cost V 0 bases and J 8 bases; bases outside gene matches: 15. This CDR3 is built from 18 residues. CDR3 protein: CAISESNPTTGGGRGYTF. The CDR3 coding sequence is TGTGCCATCAGTGAGTCGAACCCTACGACAGGGGGCGGGAGAGGCTACACCTTC.

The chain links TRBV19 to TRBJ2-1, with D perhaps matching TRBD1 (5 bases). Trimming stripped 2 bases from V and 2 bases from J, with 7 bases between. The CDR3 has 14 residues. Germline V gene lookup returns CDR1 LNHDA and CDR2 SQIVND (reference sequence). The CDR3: CASSIQGTYNEQFF. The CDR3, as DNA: TGTGCCAGTAGTATACAGGGAACCTACAATGAGCAGTTCTTC. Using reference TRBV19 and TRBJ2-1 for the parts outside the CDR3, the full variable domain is DGGITQSPKYLFRKEGQNVTLSCEQNLNHDAMYWYRQDPGQGLRLIYYSQIVNDFQKGDIAEGYSVSREKKESFPLTVTSAQKNPTAFYLCASSIQGTYNEQFFGPGTRLTVL.

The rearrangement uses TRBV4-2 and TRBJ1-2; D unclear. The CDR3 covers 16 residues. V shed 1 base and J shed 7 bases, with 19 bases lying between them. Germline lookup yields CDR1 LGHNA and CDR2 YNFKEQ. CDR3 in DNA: TGTGCCAGCAGCCAAGTAGTGAGGGCTGGTAGTGGTGGCTACACCTTC. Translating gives CASSQVVRAGSGGYTF.

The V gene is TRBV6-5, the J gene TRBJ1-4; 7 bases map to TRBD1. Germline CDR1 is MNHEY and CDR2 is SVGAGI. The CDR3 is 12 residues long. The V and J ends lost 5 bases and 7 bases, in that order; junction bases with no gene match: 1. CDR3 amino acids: CASSQGGEKLFF. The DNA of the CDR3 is TGTGCCAGCAGTCAGGGGGGTGAAAAACTGTTTTTT.

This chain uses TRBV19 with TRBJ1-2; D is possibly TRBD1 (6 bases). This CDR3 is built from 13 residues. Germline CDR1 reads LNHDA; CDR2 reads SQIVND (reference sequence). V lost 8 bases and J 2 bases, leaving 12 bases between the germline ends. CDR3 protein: CASQDRRNYGYTF. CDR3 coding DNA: TGTGCCAGTCAAGACAGGAGAAACTATGGCTACACCTTC.

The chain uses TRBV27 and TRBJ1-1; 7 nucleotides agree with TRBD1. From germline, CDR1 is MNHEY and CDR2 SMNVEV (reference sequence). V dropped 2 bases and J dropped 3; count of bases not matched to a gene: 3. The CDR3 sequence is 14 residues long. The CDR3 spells CASSLRQGDTEAFF. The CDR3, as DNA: TGTGCCAGCAGTTTAAGACAGGGTGACACTGAAGCTTTCTTT.

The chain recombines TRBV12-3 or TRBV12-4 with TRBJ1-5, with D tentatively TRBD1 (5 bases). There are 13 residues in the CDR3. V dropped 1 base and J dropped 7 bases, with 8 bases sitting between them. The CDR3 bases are TGTGCCAGCAGTTTAGGGAGGGACCAGCCCCAGCATTTT. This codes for CASSLGRDQPQHF.

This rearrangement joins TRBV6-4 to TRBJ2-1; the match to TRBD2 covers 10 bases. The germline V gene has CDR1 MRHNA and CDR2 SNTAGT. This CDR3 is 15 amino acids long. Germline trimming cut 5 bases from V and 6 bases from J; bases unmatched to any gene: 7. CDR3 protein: CASSPGTSVTNEQFF. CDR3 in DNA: TGTGCCAGCAGTCCCGGGACTAGCGTCACCAATGAGCAGTTCTTC.

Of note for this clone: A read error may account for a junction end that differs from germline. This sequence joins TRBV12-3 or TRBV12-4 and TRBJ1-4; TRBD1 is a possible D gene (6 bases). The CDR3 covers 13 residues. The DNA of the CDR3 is TGTGCCAGCAGCCCCCTCCGCCAGGGGCCCATGCTTTTT. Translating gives CASSPLRQGPMLF.

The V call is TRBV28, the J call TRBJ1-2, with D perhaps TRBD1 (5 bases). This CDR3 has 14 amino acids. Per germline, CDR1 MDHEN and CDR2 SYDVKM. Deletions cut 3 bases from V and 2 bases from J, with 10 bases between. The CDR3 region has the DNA TGTGCCAGCAGTTTCCCGACAGAAAACTATGGCTACACCTTC. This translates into CASSFPTENYGYTF.

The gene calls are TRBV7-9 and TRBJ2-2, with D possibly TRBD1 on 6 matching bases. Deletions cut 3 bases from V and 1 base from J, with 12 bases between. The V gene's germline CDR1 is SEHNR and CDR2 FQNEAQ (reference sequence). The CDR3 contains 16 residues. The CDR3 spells CASSFPGHKNTGELFF. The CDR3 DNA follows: TGTGCCAGCAGCTTTCCGGGACACAAGAACACCGGGGAGCTGTTTTTT.

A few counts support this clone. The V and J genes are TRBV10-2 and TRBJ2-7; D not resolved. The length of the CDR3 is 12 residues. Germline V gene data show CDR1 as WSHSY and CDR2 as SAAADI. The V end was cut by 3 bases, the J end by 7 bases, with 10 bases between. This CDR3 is CASSDRGWEQYF. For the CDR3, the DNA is TGCGCCAGCAGTGATAGAGGCTGGGAGCAGTACTTC.

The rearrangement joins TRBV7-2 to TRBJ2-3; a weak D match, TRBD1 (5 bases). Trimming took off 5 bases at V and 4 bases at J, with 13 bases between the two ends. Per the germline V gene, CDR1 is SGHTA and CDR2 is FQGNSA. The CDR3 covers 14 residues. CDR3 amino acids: CASSTSTVADTQYF. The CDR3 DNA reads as TGTGCCAGCAGCACATCGACAGTGGCAGATACGCAGTATTTT. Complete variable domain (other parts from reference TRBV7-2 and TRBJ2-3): GAGVSQSPSNKVTEKGKDVELRCDPISGHTALYWYRQSLGQGLEFLIYFQGNSAPDKSGLPSDRFSAERTGGSVSTLTIQRTQQEDSAVYLCASSTSTVADTQYFGPGTRLTVL.

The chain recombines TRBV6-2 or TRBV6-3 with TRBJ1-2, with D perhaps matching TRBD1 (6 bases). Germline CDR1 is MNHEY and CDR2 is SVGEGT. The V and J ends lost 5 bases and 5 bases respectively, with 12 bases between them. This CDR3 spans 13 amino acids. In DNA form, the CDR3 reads TGTGCCAGCAGTAAGACAGGCGGATATGGCTACACCTTC. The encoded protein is CASSKTGGYGYTF.